These 32 T cell receptor beta chains originate from one sample sequenced in a study of CD8 T cells in Susac syndrome. Reverse transcription of about 0.45 to 1 ug RNA was carried out with random hexamers. TCRdb re-derived calls from the immunoSEQ multiplex PCR reads in MiXCR, one entry per CDR3 protein. This table has 200,000 or so distinct CDR3 sequences, nearly 95% appearing once. The sample consisted of CD4+ T cells from PBMCs. The receptors were sampled from a human donor with multiple sclerosis.

The chain couples TRBV9 to TRBJ1-1; 7 bases are shared with TRBD1. The V segment lost 9 bases and the J segment 2 bases; nucleotides outside the gene matches: 13. Germline-derived CDR1 and CDR2 are SGDLS and YYNGEE. The CDR3 length is 15 residues. The CDR3 nucleotides are TGTGCCACCTCCCCAGCAGGGGGGATAAACACTGAAGCTTTCTTT. Translated: CATSPAGGINTEAFF.

The genes are TRBV3-1 and TRBJ2-7, with 14 positions matching TRBD2. Germline loops: CDR1 LGHDT, CDR2 YNNKEL (reference sequence). The CDR3 runs to 16 residues. Trimming took 1 base from V and 2 from J; bases not matched to a gene: 1. The CDR3 DNA sequence: TGTGCCAGCAGCCAAGGGACTAGCGGGGGGCCCTACGAGCAGTACTTC. Protein: CASSQGTSGGPYEQYF.

This chain joins TRBV5-1 and TRBJ2-1; 10 nucleotides line up with TRBD1. Trimming took 4 bases from V and 10 from J; bases not matched to a gene: 5. Germline CDR1 is SGHRS and CDR2 is YFSETQ. This CDR3 region has 13 residues. The DNA of the CDR3 is TGCGCCAGCAGCCACGGGACAGGGGAAGAGCAGTTCTTC. Its translation: CASSHGTGEEQFF.

The chain carries TRBV25-1 and TRBJ2-5, with 10 positions matching TRBD2. Germline V gives CDR1 MGHDK, CDR2 SYGVNS. V gave up 3 bases and J gave up 4 bases; unmatched junction bases: 2. CDR3 length equals 14 residues. CDR3 in DNA: TGTGCCAGCAGTGACCGACTAGCGGGAGAGACCCAGTACTTC. Its protein product is CASSDRLAGETQYF. Together with reference TRBV25-1 and TRBJ2-5, the CDR3 gives the full variable domain: EADIYQTPRYLVIGTGKKITLECSQTMGHDKMYWYQQDPGMELHLIHYSYGVNSTEKGDLSSESTVSRIRTEHFPLTLESARPSHTSQYLCASSDRLAGETQYFGPGTRLLVL.

The chain links TRBV12-3 or TRBV12-4 to TRBJ2-1; no definite D call. This CDR3 region has 16 residues. V was trimmed by 8 bases and J by 4 bases, leaving 21 bases between them. For the CDR3, the DNA is TGTGCCAGCGGAGCTAGAGACGGGTCTGGATACAATGAGCAGTTCTTC. Its translation: CASGARDGSGYNEQFF.

The CDR3 sequence: CASSVGSSYGYTF. DNA for the CDR3: TGTGCCAGCAGCGTAGGCAGTTCCTATGGCTACACCTTC. The V call is TRBV9, the J call TRBJ1-2, with D hard to call. CDR1 SGDLS and CDR2 YYNGEE come from the germline V gene. V was clipped by 0 bases and J by 4 bases, with 7 bases between them. This CDR3 region has 13 residues.

The chain uses TRBV29-1 and TRBJ2-3; D might be TRBD1 or TRBD2, each matching 5 bases. Per the germline V gene, CDR1 is SQVTM and CDR2 is ANQGSEA. The CDR3 runs to 15 residues. The V and J ends lost 7 bases and 1 base respectively, with 18 bases between them. The CDR3 loop is CSAVRSGRGTDTQYF. The CDR3 DNA follows: TGCAGCGCGGTTCGGTCGGGGCGCGGCACAGATACGCAGTATTTT.

This chain connects TRBV5-4 to TRBJ2-3, with 13 nucleotides matching TRBD2. V lost 3 bases to trimming and J lost 2 bases; unmatched junction nucleotides: 6. CDR1 SGHNT and CDR2 YYREEE come from the germline V gene (reference sequence). The CDR3 covers 17 residues. CDR3 in DNA: TGTGCCAGCAGCTCTAGACTAGCGGGAGGACACACAGATACGCAGTATTTT. Translating it yields CASSSRLAGGHTDTQYF.

The chain carries TRBV12-3 or TRBV12-4 and TRBJ2-6; D not certain. The CDR3 totals 17 residues. Trimming removed 0 bases at V and 2 bases at J, with 11 bases between. This chain's CDR3 is CASSLALSATGANVLTF. Here the CDR3 DNA reads TGTGCCAGCAGTTTAGCGTTGTCCGCTACTGGGGCCAACGTCCTGACTTTC.

The CDR3 loop reads CSARTDYGYTF. DNA for the CDR3: TGCAGTGCTAGAACAGACTATGGCTACACCTTC. The chain uses TRBV20-1 and TRBJ1-2; D ambiguous. Between the trimmed V and J ends, which lost 2 bases and 3 bases, there was a span of 4 bases. The CDR3 is made up of 11 amino acids. Germline V gene sequence: CDR1 DFQATT, CDR2 SNEGSKA (reference sequence).

The V gene is TRBV15, the J gene TRBJ2-7, with D perhaps given as TRBD1 or TRBD2 (5 bases each). Trimming cost V 5 bases and J 0 bases, with 17 bases left between them. This CDR3 has 16 residues. The germline gives CDR1 LNHNV, CDR2 YYDKDF (reference sequence). CDR3 coding DNA: TGTGCCACCAGCCTTCGGACGGGGCGCAGCTCCTACGAGCAGTACTTC. Its translation: CATSLRTGRSSYEQYF. The entire variable domain, with the rest obtained from reference TRBV15 and TRBJ2-7, is as follows: DAMVIQNPRYQVTQFGKPVTLSCSQTLNHNVMYWYQQKSSQAPKLLFHYYDKDFNNEADTPDNFQSRRPNTSFCFLDIRSPGLGDTAMYLCATSLRTGRSSYEQYFGPGTRLTVT.

This sequence joins TRBV12-3 or TRBV12-4 and TRBJ2-3; D not certain. Deletions cut 1 base from V and 2 bases from J, with 10 bases between. CDR3 size: 15 residues. The CDR3, as DNA: TGTGCCAGCAGTTTAGGGACCACACACACAGATACGCAGTATTTT. Protein sequence: CASSLGTTHTDTQYF.

This clonotype was seen just once. J is TRBJ1-1 and V is TRBV30; D is perhaps TRBD1 (5 bases). Germline V lookup: CDR1 GTSNPN, CDR2 SVGIG (reference sequence). The CDR3 loop spans 15 amino acids. V was trimmed by 2 bases and J by 0 bases, leaving 13 bases between them. As DNA, the CDR3 is TGTGCCTGGAGTTTACCGGGACGGTTGAACACTGAAGCTTTCTTT. It encodes CAWSLPGRLNTEAFF.

A single count supports this clonotype. This chain uses TRBV15 with TRBJ1-1; D is unresolved. This CDR3 is built from 13 residues. The germline V gene encodes CDR1 LNHNV and CDR2 YYDKDF (reference sequence). V lost 0 bases, J lost 2 bases, and 4 bases lay in between. Written as DNA, the CDR3 is TGTGCCACCAGCAGAGACACAAACACTGAAGCTTTCTTT. Translation: CATSRDTNTEAFF.

This chain connects TRBV7-9 to TRBJ2-3; 14 bases are a match to TRBD2. The V segment lost 8 bases and the J segment 4 bases; nucleotides outside the gene matches: 2. Germline CDR1 and CDR2: SEHNR and FQNEAQ (reference sequence). This CDR3 region has 14 residues. The CDR3 sequence: CASRLAGGSDTQYF. CDR3 coding DNA: TGTGCCAGCCGACTAGCGGGGGGGTCAGATACGCAGTATTTT.

The rearrangement uses TRBV12-3 or TRBV12-4 and TRBJ1-2; a possible D gene is TRBD1 (5 bases). The length of the CDR3 is 13 residues. V was shortened by 2 bases and J by 6 bases, with 10 bases between the two germline ends. CDR3: CASSLYEGNGYTF. Here the CDR3 DNA reads TGTGCCAGCAGTTTATATGAGGGGAATGGCTACACCTTC.

The V call is TRBV20-1, the J call TRBJ2-5; no definite D call. V was clipped by 0 bases and J by 4 bases, with 6 bases between them. CDR3 length: 12 amino acids. CDR1 is DFQATT and CDR2 is SNEGSKA in the germline V gene (reference sequence). The CDR3 protein is CSARDGAETQYF. The CDR3 DNA is TGCAGTGCTAGAGACGGCGCAGAGACCCAGTACTTC.

The chain links TRBV21-1 to TRBJ1-5. TRBV21-1 is deemed a pseudogene. The CDR3 covers 16 residues. CDR3 region: CASSGTSEESNQPQHF. The CDR3 DNA follows: TGTGCCAGCTCCGGGACAAGCGAGGAGAGCAATCAGCCCCAGCATTTT.

The rearrangement joins TRBV5-1 to TRBJ2-5, with unresolved D. Germline V gene sequence: CDR1 SGHRS, CDR2 YFSETQ. V dropped 7 bases and J dropped 3 bases, with 7 bases sitting between them. The CDR3 sequence is 11 residues long. CDR3 bases: TGCGCCAGCGGCACTGAAGAGACCCAGTACTTC. Translated, it gives CASGTEETQYF.

The chain combines TRBV12-3 or TRBV12-4 with TRBJ2-5; D possibly corresponds to TRBD1 (6 bases). V was clipped by 4 bases and J by 2 bases, with 8 bases between them. This CDR3 is 13 amino acids long. CDR3 loop: CASSSQGQETQYF. In DNA, the CDR3 is TGTGCCAGCAGTTCCCAGGGGCAAGAGACCCAGTACTTC.

This chain joins TRBV12-5 and TRBJ2-7; 7 nucleotides match TRBD2. V lost 2 bases and J lost 3; bases outside the gene matches: 1. Germline V CDR1 and CDR2: LGHNT, FRNRAP. CDR3 size: 13 residues. CDR3 residues: CASGLTSVYEQYF. The DNA of the CDR3 is TGTGCTAGTGGTTTGACTAGCGTCTACGAGCAGTACTTC.

The CDR3 bases are TGTGCCACCAGCAGAGTCTTAAGCTCGGGAGAGACCCAGTACTTC. Translating it yields CATSRVLSSGETQYF. The chain carries TRBV15 and TRBJ2-5; D uncertain. The CDR3 totals 15 residues. Germline assignment: CDR1 LNHNV and CDR2 YYDKDF (reference sequence). V was shortened by 1 base and J by 4 bases, with 13 bases between the two germline ends.

V usage is TRBV20-1 and J usage is TRBJ2-7, with D unresolved. The CDR3 covers 15 residues. The ends were cut back, 3 bases at V and 1 base at J, with 16 bases in the middle. Looked up from germline, CDR1 is DFQATT and CDR2 is SNEGSKA (reference sequence). The DNA for the CDR3 is TGCAGTGCTAGGGTGGCAAGCGATGGGTCCTACGAGCAGTACTTC. It translates to CSARVASDGSYEQYF.

J is TRBJ2-5 and V is TRBV20-1, with 7 bases fitting TRBD2. Looked up from germline, CDR1 is DFQATT and CDR2 is SNEGSKA (reference sequence). After removal of 4 bases from V and 6 bases from J, the junction contained 5 bases not matched to a gene. The CDR3 totals 12 residues. CDR3 loop: CSAKREVKTQYF. In DNA form, the CDR3 reads TGCAGTGCTAAGCGGGAAGTAAAGACCCAGTACTTC.

This clonotype came up a few times. The CDR3 spells CASSPPGRRFF. The DNA for the CDR3 is TGCGCCAGCAGCCCACCGGGGAGAAGGTTCTTC. J is TRBJ2-1 and V is TRBV4-1; D is possibly TRBD2 (5 bases). Per germline, CDR1 MGHRA and CDR2 YSYEKL. The ends were cut back, 4 bases at V and 15 bases at J, with 13 bases in the middle. The CDR3 totals 11 residues.

This chain joins TRBV7-2 and TRBJ2-2; D is undetermined. V lost 2 bases and J 0 bases, leaving 7 bases between the germline ends. The germline V gene has CDR1 SGHTA and CDR2 FQGNSA. This CDR3 spans 15 amino acids. The CDR3 loop reads CASSLLHSNTGELFF. The CDR3, as DNA: TGTGCCAGCAGCTTACTTCATTCGAACACCGGGGAGCTGTTTTTT.

This clonotype was observed once. The rearrangement links TRBV7-3 to TRBJ1-6; D is uncertain. V dropped 0 bases and J dropped 8 bases, with 5 bases sitting between them. Per the germline V gene, CDR1 is SGHTA and CDR2 is FQGTGA. This CDR3 spans 13 amino acids. Written as DNA, the CDR3 is TGTGCCAGCAGCTTAACGGCGCATTCACCCCTCCACTTT. As protein: CASSLTAHSPLHF.

The gene calls are TRBV7-2 and TRBJ2-1, with 7 bases aligning to TRBD2. V trimming: 5 bases; J trimming: 10 bases; junction bases outside the gene matches: 11. Germline V gene sequence: CDR1 SGHTA, CDR2 FQGNSA. The CDR3 is 14 amino acids. CDR3 protein: CASSTSPQGGEQFF. CDR3 in DNA: TGTGCCAGCAGCACCAGCCCTCAGGGAGGGGAGCAGTTCTTC.

The rearrangement links TRBV6-6 to TRBJ1-4; 9 positions agree with TRBD1. The CDR3 has 15 residues. Germline-derived CDR1 and CDR2 are MNHNY and SVGAGI (reference sequence). J gave up 6 bases and V 6 bases, and 8 bases lay outside the gene matches. CDR3 sequence (DNA): TGTGCCAGCAGCTCCGACAGGGGGGGGGATGAAAAACTGTTTTTT. Its protein product is CASSSDRGGDEKLFF.

The J gene is TRBJ1-5, the V gene TRBV3-1; 11 bases agree with TRBD1. V lost 4 bases and J lost 4; bases outside the gene matches: 3. Germline V lookup: CDR1 LGHDT, CDR2 YNNKEL (reference sequence). This CDR3 contains 15 residues. CDR3 DNA: TGTGCCAGCAGCCTTGGACAGGGGGCGAATCAGCCCCAGCATTTT. Its protein product is CASSLGQGANQPQHF. The full variable domain, with the rest looked up from reference TRBV3-1 and TRBJ1-5, is DTAVSQTPKYLVTQMGNDKSIKCEQNLGHDTMYWYKQDSKKFLKIMFSYNNKELIINETVPNRFSPKSPDKAHLNLHINSLELGDSAVYFCASSLGQGANQPQHFGDGTRLSIL.

The chain is built from TRBV9 and TRBJ2-5; 16 bases match TRBD2. There are 17 residues in the CDR3. Germline V gene lookup returns CDR1 SGDLS and CDR2 YYNGEE. V gave up 3 bases and J gave up 2 bases; unmatched junction bases: 4. The CDR3 DNA follows: TGTGCCAGCAGCGCGCCGGGACTAGCGGGGGGGCAAGAGACCCAGTACTTC. Translated, it gives CASSAPGLAGGQETQYF.

This chain connects TRBV12-3 or TRBV12-4 to TRBJ2-1, with TRBD1 as a possible D gene (6 bases). The CDR3 has 16 residues. Trimming left V 3 bases short and J 0 bases short, with 12 bases between. DNA of the CDR3: TGTGCCAGCAGTTTTGCACAGGGCTACTCCTACAATGAGCAGTTCTTC. Residues: CASSFAQGYSYNEQFF.